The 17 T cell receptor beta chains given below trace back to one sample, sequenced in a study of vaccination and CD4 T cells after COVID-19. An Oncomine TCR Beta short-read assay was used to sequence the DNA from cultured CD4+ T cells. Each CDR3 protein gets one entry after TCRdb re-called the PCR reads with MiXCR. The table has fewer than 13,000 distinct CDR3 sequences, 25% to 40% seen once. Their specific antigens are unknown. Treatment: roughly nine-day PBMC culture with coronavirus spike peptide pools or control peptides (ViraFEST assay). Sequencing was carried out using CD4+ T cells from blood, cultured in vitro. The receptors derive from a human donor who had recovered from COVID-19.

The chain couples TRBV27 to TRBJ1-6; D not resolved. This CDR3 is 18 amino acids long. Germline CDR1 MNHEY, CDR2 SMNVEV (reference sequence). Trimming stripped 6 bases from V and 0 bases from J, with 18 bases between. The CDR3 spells CASRRTGDTSSYNSPLHF. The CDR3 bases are TGTGCCAGCAGGCGAACGGGTGATACGAGCTCCTATAATTCACCCCTCCACTTT.

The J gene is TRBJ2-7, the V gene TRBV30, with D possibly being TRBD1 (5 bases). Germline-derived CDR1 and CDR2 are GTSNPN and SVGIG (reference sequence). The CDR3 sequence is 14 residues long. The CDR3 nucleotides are TGTGCTTTGGATCCGCAGGGTAATCGCTACGAGCAGTACTTC. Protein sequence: CALDPQGNRYEQYF.

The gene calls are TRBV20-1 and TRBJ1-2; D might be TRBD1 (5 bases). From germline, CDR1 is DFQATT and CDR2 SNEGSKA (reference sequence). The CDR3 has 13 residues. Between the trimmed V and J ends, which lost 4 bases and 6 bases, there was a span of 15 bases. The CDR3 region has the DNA TGCAGTGCTATCCCGACGGGGACTGATGGCTACACCTTC. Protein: CSAIPTGTDGYTF.

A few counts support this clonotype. The DNA for the CDR3 is TGTGCCAGCAGTCCCTACATGTACGAGCAGTACTTC. Translating gives CASSPYMYEQYF. The genes are TRBV28 and TRBJ2-7; D not certain. V lost 5 bases and J lost 4, with 9 bases in between. Germline V gene sequence: CDR1 MDHEN, CDR2 SYDVKM. This CDR3 comprises 12 residues.

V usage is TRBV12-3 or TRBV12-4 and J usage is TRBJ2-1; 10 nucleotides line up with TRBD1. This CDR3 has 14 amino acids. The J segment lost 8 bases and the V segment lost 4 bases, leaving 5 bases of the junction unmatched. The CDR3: CASSSDRGFYEQFF. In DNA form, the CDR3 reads TGTGCCAGCAGTTCGGACAGGGGGTTCTATGAGCAGTTCTTC.

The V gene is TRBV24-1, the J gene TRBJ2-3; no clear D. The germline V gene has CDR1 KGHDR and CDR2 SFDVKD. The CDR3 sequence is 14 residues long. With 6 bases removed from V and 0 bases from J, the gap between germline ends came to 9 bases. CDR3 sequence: CATSLTGSTDTQYF. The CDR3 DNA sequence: TGTGCCACCAGTTTGACTGGGAGCACAGATACGCAGTATTTT.

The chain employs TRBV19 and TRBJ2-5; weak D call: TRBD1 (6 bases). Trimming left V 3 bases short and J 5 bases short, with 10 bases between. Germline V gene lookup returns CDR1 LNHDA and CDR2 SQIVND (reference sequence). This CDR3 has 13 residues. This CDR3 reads CASSMGAGETQYF. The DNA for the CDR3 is TGTGCCAGTAGTATGGGGGCAGGGGAGACCCAGTACTTC.

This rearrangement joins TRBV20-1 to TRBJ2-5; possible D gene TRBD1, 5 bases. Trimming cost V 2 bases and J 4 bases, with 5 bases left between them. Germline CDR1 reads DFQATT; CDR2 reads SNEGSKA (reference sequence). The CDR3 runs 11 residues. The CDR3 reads CSARQGETQYF. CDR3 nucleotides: TGCAGTGCTAGACAGGGAGAGACCCAGTACTTC.

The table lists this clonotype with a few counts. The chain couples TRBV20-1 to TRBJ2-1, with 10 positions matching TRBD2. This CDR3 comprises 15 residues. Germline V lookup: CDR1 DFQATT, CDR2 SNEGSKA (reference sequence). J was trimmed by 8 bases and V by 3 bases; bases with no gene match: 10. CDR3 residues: CSASRASGSSDEQFF. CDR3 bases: TGCAGTGCTAGTCGCGCTAGCGGGAGTTCTGATGAGCAGTTCTTC.

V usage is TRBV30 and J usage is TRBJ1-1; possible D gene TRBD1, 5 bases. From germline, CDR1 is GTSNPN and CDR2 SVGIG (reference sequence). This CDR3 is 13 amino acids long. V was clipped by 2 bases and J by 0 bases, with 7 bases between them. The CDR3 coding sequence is TGTGCCTGGAGTAGGGGCCTGAACACTGAAGCTTTCTTT. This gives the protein CAWSRGLNTEAFF.

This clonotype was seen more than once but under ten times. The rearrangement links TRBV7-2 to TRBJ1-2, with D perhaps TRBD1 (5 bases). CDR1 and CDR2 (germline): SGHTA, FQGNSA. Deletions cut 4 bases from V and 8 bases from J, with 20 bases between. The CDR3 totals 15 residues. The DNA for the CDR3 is TGTGCCAGCAGCTCCCACGGGACTCCTGGTTGGGGCTACACCTTC. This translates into CASSSHGTPGWGYTF.

CDR3 in DNA: TGTGCCAGCAGCTTAGCAGTAAGGATTCCAGATACGCAGTATTTT. It translates to CASSLAVRIPDTQYF. The genes are TRBV7-2 and TRBJ2-3, with D hard to call. Trimming shortened V by 0 bases and J by 4 bases, and 11 bases separated the two germline ends. The CDR3 consists of 15 residues. The germline V gene has CDR1 SGHTA and CDR2 FQGNSA.

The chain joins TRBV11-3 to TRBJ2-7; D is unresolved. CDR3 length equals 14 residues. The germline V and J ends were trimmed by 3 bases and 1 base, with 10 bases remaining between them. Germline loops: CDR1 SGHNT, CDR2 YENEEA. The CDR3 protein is CASSFGAQSYEQYF. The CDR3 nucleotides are TGTGCCAGCAGCTTTGGCGCTCAATCCTACGAGCAGTACTTC.

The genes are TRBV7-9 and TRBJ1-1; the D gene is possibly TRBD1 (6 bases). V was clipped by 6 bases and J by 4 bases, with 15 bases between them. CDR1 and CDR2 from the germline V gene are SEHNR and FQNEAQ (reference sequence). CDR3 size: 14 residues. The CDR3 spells CASSALDSRTEAFF. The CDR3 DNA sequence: TGTGCCAGCAGTGCGCTGGACAGTCGCACTGAAGCTTTCTTT.

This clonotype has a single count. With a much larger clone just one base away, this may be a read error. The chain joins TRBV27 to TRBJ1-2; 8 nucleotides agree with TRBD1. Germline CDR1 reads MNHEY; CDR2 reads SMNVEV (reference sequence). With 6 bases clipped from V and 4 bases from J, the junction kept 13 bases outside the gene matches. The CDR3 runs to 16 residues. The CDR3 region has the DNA TGTGCCAGCAGCAGCTATGGGACAGGCAGATTCTATGGCTACACCTTC. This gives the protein CASSSYGTGRFYGYTF.

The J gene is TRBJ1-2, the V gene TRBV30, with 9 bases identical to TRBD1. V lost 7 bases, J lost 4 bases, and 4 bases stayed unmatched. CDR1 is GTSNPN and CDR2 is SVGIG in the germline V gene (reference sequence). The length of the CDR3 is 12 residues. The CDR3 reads CALEGQGYGYTF. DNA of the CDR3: TGTGCCTTGGAGGGACAGGGCTATGGCTACACCTTC.

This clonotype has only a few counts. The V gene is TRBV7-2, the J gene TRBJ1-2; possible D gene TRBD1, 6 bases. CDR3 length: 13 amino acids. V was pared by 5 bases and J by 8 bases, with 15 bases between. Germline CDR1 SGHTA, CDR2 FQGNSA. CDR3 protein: CASSPGQSWGYTF. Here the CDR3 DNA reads TGTGCCAGCAGCCCCGGACAGTCTTGGGGCTACACCTTC.